Following are 31 T cell receptor beta chains from one sample sequenced in a study of T cell repertoires in cytomegalovirus infection. Antigen specificity for these receptors is unknown. TCRdb independently ran MiXCR on the reads; one entry per CDR3 protein. The sample yields about 310,000 distinct CDR3 sequences, more than 20% seen once. Sequenced material: cultured PBMCs, taken from culture after CMV antigen stimulation. The receptors come from a human donor in good health (CMV status not recorded). Some clones in this sample may be carry-over from other donors' samples.

This clonotype was detected a few times. The chain carries TRBV20-1 and TRBJ2-5; 12 nucleotides line up with TRBD2. Per the germline V gene, CDR1 is DFQATT and CDR2 is SNEGSKA (reference sequence). The CDR3 runs to 14 residues. Unmatched junction bases numbered 3, after V lost 2 bases and J lost 5 bases. In nucleotides, the CDR3 is TGCAGTGCTAGACTAGCGGGAGGGACGGAGACCCAGTACTTC. Its protein is CSARLAGGTETQYF.

The sample holds a few counts of this clonotype. For the CDR3, the DNA is TGTGCCAGCAGCGTAACTAGCGGGAGAAACAATGAGCAGTTCTTC. It is translated as CASSVTSGRNNEQFF. The rearrangement joins TRBV7-9 to TRBJ2-1; TRBD2 agrees at 11 bases. Germline V gives CDR1 SEHNR, CDR2 FQNEAQ (reference sequence). The CDR3 extends over 15 amino acids. The trim removed 5 bases at V and 5 bases at J, leaving 5 bases unmatched.

This rearrangement joins TRBV27 to TRBJ2-5, with 11 positions matching TRBD2. The germline gives CDR1 MNHEY, CDR2 SMNVEV (reference sequence). Trimming at V came to 2 bases and at J to 2 bases, leaving 4 bases not matched to a gene. The CDR3 covers 16 residues. CDR3 loop: CASSLMTSGAQETQYF. For the CDR3, the DNA is TGTGCCAGCAGTTTAATGACTAGCGGGGCACAAGAGACCCAGTACTTC.

The CDR3 DNA reads TGCGCCAGCAGCCAACAAGCGGAAAGCTCCTACAATGAGCAGTTCTTC. This translates into CASSQQAESSYNEQFF. This chain uses TRBV4-3 with TRBJ2-1; a weak D match, TRBD2 (5 bases). Deletions cut 2 bases from V and 0 bases from J, with 11 bases between. The germline gives CDR1 LGHNA, CDR2 YSLEER. The CDR3 is made up of 16 amino acids.

This clonotype appeared many times. The gene calls are TRBV27 and TRBJ1-5; D call uncertain. V lost 3 bases and J 2 bases, leaving 11 bases between the germline ends. The CDR3 covers 15 residues. Germline V gene data show CDR1 as MNHEY and CDR2 as SMNVEV (reference sequence). CDR3 sequence reads: CASSFLGIGNQPQHF. The CDR3 DNA follows: TGTGCCAGCAGTTTTTTGGGCATAGGCAATCAGCCCCAGCATTTT.

The rearrangement links TRBV27 to TRBJ2-1; D gene unclear. V lost 2 bases and J lost 6, with 8 bases in between. CDR3 length: 13 amino acids. Looked up from germline, CDR1 is MNHEY and CDR2 is SMNVEV (reference sequence). The CDR3 spells CASSLKRVNEQFF. Here the CDR3 DNA reads TGTGCCAGCAGTTTAAAGCGAGTCAATGAGCAGTTCTTC.

The J gene is TRBJ2-5, the V gene TRBV6-1; 9 positions agree with TRBD1. Germline CDR1 is MNHNS and CDR2 is SASEGT. This CDR3 has 15 residues. Trimming removed 0 bases from V and 4 bases from J; junction bases left unmatched: 3. CDR3 nucleotides: TGTGCCAGCAGTGAAGCTCGGACAGGGGTAGAGACCCAGTACTTC. Its translation is CASSEARTGVETQYF.

This clonotype was seen a handful of times. The chain recombines TRBV6-5 with TRBJ1-3; 8 bases align to TRBD1. This CDR3 is built from 17 residues. Germline V gene data show CDR1 as MNHEY and CDR2 as SVGAGI. V shed 4 bases, J shed 0 bases, and the junction held 8 bases outside the gene matches. The CDR3 bases are TGTGCCAGCAGTTCCAAGACAGGGGCTTACTCTGGAAACACCATATATTTT. Encoded protein: CASSSKTGAYSGNTIYF.

This clonotype was seen a handful of times. The V call is TRBV6-2 or TRBV6-3, the J call TRBJ2-7, with D maybe TRBD1 (5 bases). V was pared by 2 bases and J by 3 bases, with 14 bases between. CDR3 length: 15 amino acids. Germline V lookup: CDR1 MNHEY, CDR2 SVGEGT. CDR3 region: CASSYPGLSNYEQYV. The DNA for the CDR3 is TGTGCCAGCAGTTACCCAGGGCTTTCTAACTACGAGCAGTACGTC.

V usage is TRBV6-6 and J usage is TRBJ1-5; TRBD1 matches at 7 bases. CDR1 and CDR2 (germline): MNHNY, SVGAGI (reference sequence). V shed 5 bases and J 0 bases; nucleotides not matched to a gene: 4. This CDR3 spans 15 amino acids. CDR3 DNA sequence: TGTGCCAGCAGTGACGGGACAGTTAGCAATCAGCCCCAGCATTTT. It yields the protein CASSDGTVSNQPQHF.

This clonotype was counted only a few times. The chain is built from TRBV4-3 and TRBJ1-1; D remains unclear. Trimming took 0 bases from V and 1 from J, leaving 6 bases between them. The germline V gene encodes CDR1 LGHNA and CDR2 YSLEER. The CDR3 is 14 amino acids. CDR3 sequence: CASSQDGRNTEAFF. CDR3 bases: TGCGCCAGCAGCCAAGATGGCAGGAACACTGAAGCTTTCTTT.

This clonotype appeared a few times. The CDR3 spells CASSLVSWGSQYF. The CDR3, as DNA: TGTGCCAGCAGTCTAGTCTCTTGGGGTTCGCAGTATTTT. The J gene is TRBJ2-3, the V gene TRBV6-5; D not certain. This CDR3 has 13 residues. V dropped 5 bases and J dropped 10 bases, with 16 bases sitting between them. Per the germline V gene, CDR1 is MNHEY and CDR2 is SVGAGI.

This clonotype came up a few times. The chain links TRBV7-9 to TRBJ2-5; D unresolved. Trimming took 1 base from V and 7 from J, leaving 7 bases between them. The CDR3 consists of 12 residues. Per germline, CDR1 SEHNR and CDR2 FQNEAQ (reference sequence). CDR3 in amino acids: CASSLGKGTQYF. The CDR3 bases are TGTGCCAGCAGCTTAGGGAAAGGGACCCAGTACTTC. Variable domain in full (rest from reference TRBV7-9 and TRBJ2-5): DTGVSQNPRHKITKRGQNVTFRCDPISEHNRLYWYRQTLGQGPEFLTYFQNEAQLEKSRLLSDRFSAERPKGSFSTLEIQRTEQGDSAMYLCASSLGKGTQYFGPGTRLLVL.

The chain joins TRBV6-6 to TRBJ2-7; D is possibly TRBD2 (6 bases). Germline assignment: CDR1 MNHNY and CDR2 SVGAGI (reference sequence). The V end was cut by 2 bases, the J end by 2 bases, with 13 bases between. CDR3 length: 15 residues. The CDR3, as DNA: TGTGCCAGCAGTTACCGCGGGACCGCCGCCTACGAGCAGTACGTC. It encodes CASSYRGTAAYEQYV.

This clonotype showed up many times. V and J are TRBV7-8 and TRBJ1-1, with a tentative D call TRBD1 (5 bases). Germline V lookup: CDR1 SGHVS, CDR2 FQNEAQ. V lost 4 bases and J lost 4, with 10 bases in between. The CDR3 runs 13 residues. The CDR3 nucleotides read TGTGCCAGCAGCTCCAGGGTAGCCACTGAAGCTTTCTTT. The encoded protein is CASSSRVATEAFF.

The chain couples TRBV20-1 to TRBJ1-2, with D possibly TRBD1 on 5 matching bases. The ends were cut back, 0 bases at V and 7 bases at J, with 15 bases in the middle. CDR1 is DFQATT, CDR2 SNEGSKA, per germline (reference sequence). This CDR3 is 14 amino acids long. This CDR3 is CSARDPSGSPGYTF. DNA for the CDR3: TGCAGTGCTAGAGATCCCTCAGGGTCCCCTGGCTACACCTTC.

The V gene is TRBV12-3 or TRBV12-4, the J gene TRBJ2-1; 7 bases align to TRBD2. V trimming: 8 bases; J trimming: 7 bases; junction bases outside the gene matches: 11. The CDR3 is 14 amino acids. As DNA, the CDR3 is TGTGCCAGCGGCGAGTCGGCGGGAGTGAATGAGCAGTTCTTC. Its protein is CASGESAGVNEQFF.

The V call is TRBV20-1, the J call TRBJ1-1; D is uncertain. Trimming left V 7 bases short and J 4 bases short, with 16 bases between. CDR3 length equals 13 residues. The germline gives CDR1 DFQATT, CDR2 SNEGSKA (reference sequence). Here the CDR3 DNA reads TGCAGTGTTCGACTCCGGGGTACCACTGAAGCTTTCTTT. The encoded protein is CSVRLRGTTEAFF.

About this clonotype itself: Possible read error: a much larger clone is one base away. V usage is TRBV7-2 and J usage is TRBJ2-1; D gene uncertain. Germline CDR1 SGHTA, CDR2 FQGNSA. The CDR3 covers 10 residues. The DNA of the CDR3 is TGTGCCCGCAGCTCGTATGAGCAGTTCTTC. Protein: CARSSYEQFF.

A remark on this clonotype: The junction departs from germline at one end; a sequencing error may be responsible. This chain links TRBV27 with TRBJ1-2, with D possibly matching TRBD1 (6 bases). CDR3 size: 17 residues. Germline loops: CDR1 MNHEY, CDR2 SMNVEV (reference sequence). CDR3 sequence reads: CVSLPIQGSLLKYGYTF. In DNA, the CDR3 is TGTGTCAGCCTCCCCATCCAGGGGTCACTATTGAAATATGGCTACACCTTC.

As regards this clonotype: With a much larger clone just one base away, this may be a read error. The genes are TRBV7-2 and TRBJ2-7; 7 bases match TRBD2. Per germline, CDR1 SGHTA and CDR2 FQGNSA. V was pared by 5 bases and J by 5 bases, with 12 bases of the junction left unmatched. There are 15 residues in the CDR3. The CDR3 spells CASSLRTRGSHEQYF. CDR3 sequence (DNA): TGTGCCAGCAGCCTTCGGACTAGAGGGAGCCACGAGCAGTACTTC.

The chain has TRBV5-5 and TRBJ1-2, with 10 bases lining up with TRBD1. The CDR3 has 14 amino acids. Per the germline V gene, CDR1 is SGHKS and CDR2 is YYEKEE (reference sequence). The ends lost 4 bases at V and 8 bases at J; junction bases unmatched: 8. The CDR3 protein is CASSLGTGAGGYTF. The CDR3 DNA reads TGTGCCAGCAGCCTCGGGACAGGGGCGGGGGGCTACACCTTC.

This clonotype has a handful of counts. This sequence joins TRBV27 and TRBJ2-5; 8 nucleotides agree with TRBD1. This CDR3 is 13 amino acids long. The V gene's germline CDR1 is MNHEY and CDR2 SMNVEV (reference sequence). The trim removed 5 bases at V and 4 bases at J, leaving 3 bases unmatched. The CDR3, as DNA: TGTGCCAGCAGTGGTGACAGGGGAGAGACCCAGTACTTC. This codes for CASSGDRGETQYF.

This clonotype was observed a few times. This sequence joins TRBV6-5 and TRBJ2-1; TRBD2 matches 11 bases. Germline CDR1 MNHEY, CDR2 SVGAGI. The V gene end was trimmed by 6 bases and the J gene end by 6 bases; junction bases not matched to a gene: 10. This CDR3 region has 16 residues. The DNA for the CDR3 is TGTGCCAGCAGACCCCCACTAGCGGGAGTTGGCAATGAGCAGTTCTTC. The encoded protein is CASRPPLAGVGNEQFF.

This clonotype was seen a few times. The gene calls are TRBV27 and TRBJ2-4; TRBD2 matches 11 bases. The CDR3 is made up of 18 amino acids. CDR1 and CDR2 (germline): MNHEY, SMNVEV (reference sequence). V lost 8 bases to trimming and J lost 3 bases; unmatched junction nucleotides: 15. The CDR3 coding sequence is TGTGCCAGCCCTTGTAGTAAACTAGCGGGAGTTTTCAAAAACATTCAGTACTTC. Protein product: CASPCSKLAGVFKNIQYF.

V gene TRBV12-3 or TRBV12-4 combines with J gene TRBJ1-1; no reliable D call. The V and J ends lost 3 bases and 8 bases respectively, with 13 bases between them. The CDR3 loop spans 13 amino acids. The CDR3 sequence is CASSFPSRGEAFF. The CDR3 coding sequence is TGTGCCAGCAGTTTCCCCAGCCGCGGGGAAGCTTTCTTT.

This chain joins TRBV27 and TRBJ1-4, with D possibly matching TRBD1 (6 bases). The CDR3 is 17 residues long. Germline V gene sequence: CDR1 MNHEY, CDR2 SMNVEV (reference sequence). Trimming took 10 bases from V and 7 from J, leaving 28 bases between them. In nucleotides, the CDR3 is TGTGCCACCGAAATCGTCGGGGGCGCATGGTATCGTGAAAAACTGTTTTTT. This codes for CATEIVGGAWYREKLFF.

The chain links TRBV9 to TRBJ2-3; either TRBD1 or TRBD2 may fit D (5 bases each). The germline CDR1 and CDR2 sequences are SGDLS and YYNGEE. The CDR3 totals 15 residues. V shed 0 bases and J shed 3 bases, with 11 bases lying between them. The DNA for the CDR3 is TGTGCCAGCAGCGTAGCGGGGACGTCGACAGATACGCAGTATTTT. Translation: CASSVAGTSTDTQYF.

V and J are TRBV2 and TRBJ1-1; no clear D gene. Germline assignment: CDR1 SNHLY and CDR2 FYNNEI. There are 15 residues in the CDR3. Trimming took 4 bases from V and 4 from J, leaving 16 bases between them. CDR3 loop: CASSAVRTTSTEAFF. The CDR3 DNA is TGTGCCAGCAGTGCCGTAAGAACTACATCCACTGAAGCTTTCTTT. Drawing the rest from reference TRBV2 and TRBJ1-1, the complete variable domain is EPEVTQTPSHQVTQMGQEVILRCVPISNHLYFYWYRQILGQKVEFLVSFYNNEISEKSEIFDDQFSVERPDGSNFTLKIRSTKLEDSAMYFCASSAVRTTSTEAFFGQGTRLTVV.

This clonotype was recorded many times. The V and J genes are TRBV7-2 and TRBJ1-2, with D unresolved. The CDR3 is 15 amino acids. Trimming took 7 bases from V and 4 from J, leaving 19 bases between them. The germline V gene encodes CDR1 SGHTA and CDR2 FQGNSA. CDR3: CASISSRGIGYGYTF. CDR3 nucleotides: TGTGCCAGCATATCTAGTCGGGGAATCGGCTATGGCTACACCTTC. Combining the CDR3 with reference TRBV7-2 and TRBJ1-2 gives the whole variable domain GAGVSQSPSNKVTEKGKDVELRCDPISGHTALYWYRQSLGQGLEFLIYFQGNSAPDKSGLPSDRFSAERTGGSVSTLTIQRTQQEDSAVYLCASISSRGIGYGYTFGSGTRLTVV.

This clonotype was counted a single time. The chain joins TRBV28 to TRBJ2-1, with D uncertain. CDR1 and CDR2 (germline): MDHEN, SYDVKM. CDR3 length: 15 amino acids. V dropped 4 bases and J dropped 12 bases, with 22 bases sitting between them. The CDR3 is CASSSGGAVLWGQFF. The CDR3 nucleotides are TGTGCCAGCAGTTCCGGCGGCGCCGTCCTTTGGGGGCAGTTCTTC.